Shown below are 23 T cell receptor beta chains from a single sample sequenced in a study of shared T cell receptors in the human thymus. Produced via immunoSEQ multiplex PCR; TCRdb's table is partial and in-frame only. The sample consists of roughly 710,000 clones, approximately 85% of them appearing once. The same specimen was also included in a second study, on human thymus T cells.

The sample was thymocytes. Receptors were obtained from a girl under two years old with a congenital heart defect.

This clone was detected a few times. This rearrangement joins TRBV14 to TRBJ1-1; perhaps TRBD1 as D (5 bases). V was shortened by 3 bases and J by 0 bases, with 8 bases between the two germline ends. Germline CDR1 and CDR2: SGHDN and FVKESK. The CDR3 contains 14 residues. CDR3 nucleotides: TGTGCCAGCAGCCAGACAGCTTTGAACACTGAAGCTTTCTTT. It specifies CASSQTALNTEAFF.

The chain couples TRBV7-8 to TRBJ2-1; D perhaps matches TRBD1 (5 bases). The CDR3 length is 13 residues. Germline lookup yields CDR1 SGHVS and CDR2 FQNEAQ. V lost 2 bases, J lost 13 bases, and 15 bases lay in between. The CDR3 nucleotides read TGTGCCAGCAGCTTAACAGACCAGGGTTACCAGTTCTTC. This encodes CASSLTDQGYQFF.

Here the CDR3 reads CASSFLAGGYNEQFF. CDR3 nucleotide sequence: TGTGCCAGCAGTTTCCTAGCGGGGGGGTACAATGAGCAGTTCTTC. The chain joins TRBV6-5 to TRBJ2-1; 12 bases are shared with TRBD2. Per germline, CDR1 MNHEY and CDR2 SVGAGI. CDR3 length equals 15 residues. The V segment lost 4 bases and the J segment 4 bases; nucleotides outside the gene matches: 2.

This chain connects TRBV5-4 to TRBJ2-5; TRBD1 might be the D (5 bases). CDR1 and CDR2 (germline): SGHNT, YYREEE (reference sequence). This CDR3 is 13 amino acids long. The V and J ends lost 3 bases and 5 bases respectively, with 11 bases between them. The CDR3 loop reads CASSSRDEETQYF. In nucleotides, the CDR3 is TGTGCCAGCAGCTCCAGGGATGAGGAGACCCAGTACTTC.

The genes are TRBV19 and TRBJ1-2, with D perhaps TRBD1 (5 bases). The germline V gene encodes CDR1 LNHDA and CDR2 SQIVND (reference sequence). This CDR3 is built from 13 residues. The V gene lost 7 bases and the J gene lost 4 bases, with 13 bases spanning the gap. The CDR3: CASIGPDSYGYTF. DNA for the CDR3: TGTGCCAGTATTGGTCCAGACAGCTATGGCTACACCTTC. Using reference TRBV19 and TRBJ1-2 for the parts outside the CDR3, the full variable domain is DGGITQSPKYLFRKEGQNVTLSCEQNLNHDAMYWYRQDPGQGLRLIYYSQIVNDFQKGDIAEGYSVSREKKESFPLTVTSAQKNPTAFYLCASIGPDSYGYTFGSGTRLTVV.

CDR3 bases: TGTGCCAGCAGCCCGGACAGGGAATACGAGACCCAGTACTTC. Its translation: CASSPDREYETQYF. The chain has TRBV6-5 and TRBJ2-5, with TRBD1 matching 8 bases. CDR1 and CDR2 from the germline V gene are MNHEY and SVGAGI. J was trimmed by 5 bases and V by 6 bases; bases with no gene match: 8. The CDR3 runs to 14 residues.

The chain employs TRBV21-1 and TRBJ1-5. TRBV21-1 is listed as a pseudogene. The CDR3 loop spans 18 amino acids. In nucleotides, the CDR3 is TGTGCCAGCAGCACCAAAACCCGGACTGTAAGTAGCAATCAGCCCCAGCATTTT. This translates into CASSTKTRTVSSNQPQHF.

The V gene is TRBV7-2, the J gene TRBJ2-7; no definite D call. Trimming took 4 bases from V and 3 from J, leaving 7 bases between them. CDR3 length equals 12 residues. From germline, CDR1 is SGHTA and CDR2 FQGNSA. The CDR3 sequence is CASSSGDYEQYF. The DNA for the CDR3 is TGTGCCAGCAGCTCCGGTGACTACGAGCAGTACTTC. The whole variable domain, remainder taken from reference TRBV7-2 and TRBJ2-7, is GAGVSQSPSNKVTEKGKDVELRCDPISGHTALYWYRQSLGQGLEFLIYFQGNSAPDKSGLPSDRFSAERTGGSVSTLTIQRTQQEDSAVYLCASSSGDYEQYFGPGTRLTVT.

With respect to this clone: Germline and junction disagree at one end, which may indicate a read error. V and J are TRBV5-4 and TRBJ2-5; a weak D match, TRBD2 (6 bases). Germline V gene lookup returns CDR1 SGHNT and CDR2 YYREEE (reference sequence). CDR3 length equals 14 residues. The CDR3 region is CASSLGSSGESQYF. CDR3 coding DNA: TGTGCCAGCAGCTTGGGCTCGTCGGGGGAGAGCCAGTACTTC.

J is TRBJ1-1 and V is TRBV4-2, with 7 bases fitting TRBD1. The CDR3 consists of 20 residues. The junction had 27 bases not matched to a gene; V was cut back by 0 bases and J by 11 bases. In germline, CDR1 is LGHNA, CDR2 YNFKEQ. CDR3 amino acids: CASSQEVFARTGSAVEKAFF. CDR3 nucleotide sequence: TGTGCCAGCAGCCAAGAGGTTTTCGCTAGGACAGGCTCAGCCGTGGAGAAGGCTTTCTTT.

CDR3 DNA: TGCGCCAGCAGCCAAGTAGCCTACCTAACCACCGGGGAGCTGTTTTTT. Protein product: CASSQVAYLTTGELFF. The V gene is TRBV4-3, the J gene TRBJ2-2; D ambiguous. Germline CDR1 and CDR2: LGHNA and YSLEER. The CDR3 spans 16 residues. Trimming took off 1 base at V and 4 bases at J, with 13 bases between the two ends.

V usage is TRBV5-4 and J usage is TRBJ2-5, with D perhaps TRBD2 (5 bases). V lost 4 bases, J lost 1 base, and 26 bases lay in between. There are 19 residues in the CDR3. Germline values: CDR1 SGHNT, CDR2 YYREEE (reference sequence). Here the CDR3 DNA reads TGTGCCAGCAGCGTCAACCGGGCTAGTGGAAGGGAGTTCCAAGAGACCCAGTACTTC. Translating it yields CASSVNRASGREFQETQYF.

This chain uses TRBV29-1 with TRBJ2-1; the D gene is possibly TRBD1 (7 bases). The V gene lost 4 bases and the J gene lost 8 bases, with 30 bases spanning the gap. The germline gives CDR1 SQVTM, CDR2 ANQGSEA. The CDR3 loop spans 18 amino acids. For the CDR3, the DNA is TGCAGCGTTGTAGGGCGGGGCAAGGGGCACAGGGGTTACGATGAGCAGTTCTTC. Amino acids: CSVVGRGKGHRGYDEQFF.

The rearrangement joins TRBV7-8 to TRBJ1-1; D gene unclear. Germline V gene data show CDR1 as SGHVS and CDR2 as FQNEAQ. V was clipped by 5 bases and J by 7 bases, with 20 bases between them. The CDR3 spans 15 residues. CDR3: CASSKGAAARGEAFF. The DNA of the CDR3 is TGTGCCAGCAGCAAAGGTGCGGCCGCCCGCGGTGAAGCTTTCTTT.

This chain links TRBV2 with TRBJ1-2; D not certain. V dropped 9 bases and J dropped 4 bases, with 15 bases sitting between them. This CDR3 contains 13 residues. CDR1 and CDR2 from the germline V gene are SNHLY and FYNNEI. The chain's CDR3 is CASPTRELYGYTF. Written as DNA, the CDR3 is TGTGCCAGTCCGACCCGGGAGCTCTATGGCTACACCTTC.

This clone was counted only a few times. V is TRBV6-1 and J is TRBJ1-1; 7 nucleotides agree with TRBD1. The CDR3 is 14 residues long. The V gene end was trimmed by 2 bases and the J gene end by 3 bases; junction bases not matched to a gene: 3. CDR1 and CDR2 from the germline V gene are MNHNS and SASEGT. CDR3 region: CASSEKTGYTEAFF. In nucleotides, the CDR3 is TGTGCCAGCAGTGAAAAGACAGGGTACACTGAAGCTTTCTTT.

V gene TRBV27 combines with J gene TRBJ1-5; 7 nucleotides agree with TRBD1. Germline loops: CDR1 MNHEY, CDR2 SMNVEV (reference sequence). V shed 5 bases and J 0 bases; nucleotides not matched to a gene: 7. CDR3 length: 16 amino acids. The CDR3, as DNA: TGTGCCAGCAGTCGAGGGACAGAGGGTAGCAATCAGCCCCAGCATTTT. Protein product: CASSRGTEGSNQPQHF.

V and J are TRBV9 and TRBJ2-2, with 12 bases lining up with TRBD2. Germline assignment: CDR1 SGDLS and CDR2 YYNGEE. Trimming removed 1 base from V and 6 bases from J; junction bases left unmatched: 1. The CDR3 extends over 15 amino acids. The CDR3 region is CASSVLAGGPGELFF. The CDR3 DNA is TGTGCCAGCAGCGTACTAGCGGGGGGGCCCGGGGAGCTGTTTTTT. Using reference TRBV9 and TRBJ2-2 for the parts outside the CDR3, the full variable domain is DSGVTQTPKHLITATGQRVTLRCSPRSGDLSVYWYQQSLDQGLQFLIQYYNGEERAKGNILERFSAQQFPDLHSELNLSSLELGDSALYFCASSVLAGGPGELFFGEGSRLTVL.

The chain uses TRBV20-1 and TRBJ1-2; the D gene is possibly TRBD1 (5 bases). V was shortened by 6 bases and J by 6 bases, with 11 bases between the two germline ends. Germline values: CDR1 DFQATT, CDR2 SNEGSKA (reference sequence). This CDR3 is 11 amino acids long. The CDR3 spells CSARAGHGYTF. DNA for the CDR3: TGCAGTGCCCGCGCGGGGCATGGCTACACCTTC.

A single count supports this clone. The chain is built from TRBV14 and TRBJ2-7, with TRBD1 matching 7 bases. CDR3 size: 16 residues. Trimming at V came to 4 bases and at J to 0 bases, leaving 9 bases not matched to a gene. Germline CDR1 and CDR2: SGHDN and FVKESK. CDR3 nucleotides: TGTGCCAGCAGCCCTCGGGACAGAGGGAACTCCTACGAGCAGTACTTC. Protein product: CASSPRDRGNSYEQYF.

The chain couples TRBV2 to TRBJ1-1; D is unresolved. CDR3 size: 12 residues. Germline loops: CDR1 SNHLY, CDR2 FYNNEI. The germline V and J ends were trimmed by 8 bases and 5 bases, with 12 bases remaining between them. The CDR3 nucleotides are TGTGCCAGCGAGGAGGTGGGGACTGAAGCTTTCTTT. It translates to CASEEVGTEAFF.

This chain connects TRBV6-4 to TRBJ2-2, with 8 bases that match TRBD1. The V segment lost 3 bases and the J segment 1 base; nucleotides outside the gene matches: 1. Germline V CDR1 and CDR2: MRHNA, SNTAGT. This CDR3 comprises 15 residues. CDR3 nucleotides: TGTGCCAGCAGTGAGGACAGGGAGAACACCGGGGAGCTGTTTTTT. Its translation: CASSEDRENTGELFF.

The rearrangement links TRBV25-1 to TRBJ1-6, with 7 positions matching TRBD1. The trim removed 0 bases at V and 10 bases at J, leaving 6 bases unmatched. Germline V CDR1 and CDR2: MGHDK, SYGVNS. This CDR3 has 15 residues. CDR3 in DNA: TGTGCCAGCAGTGAATATCGACAGGGTGGCTCACCCCTCCACTTT. Its protein product is CASSEYRQGGSPLHF.